This T cell receptor (beta chain) was captured by sequencing in a study of T-cell reconstitution after alpha-beta-depleted transplantation in children (dated by TCRdb to 2016 to 2017). Context from the whole study: T-cell immune reconstitution after TCRalphabeta/CD19-depleted allogeneic hematopoietic cell transplantation in children was quantitatively tracked in the study by means of TCR repertoire profiling.

From a lookup of the germline V gene, CDR1 and CDR2 are MNHEY and SVGEGT. The junction shows trimming of 4 bases on V and 5 bases on J, and the gene matches do not reach 14 bases of it. Measured from the cysteine to the phenylalanine, the CDR3 is 17 residues long. Of all the DNA, just the CDR3 is kept, 51 bases in frame from base 1. This clonotype was counted a few times. The antigen it binds to is not known. Nothing much larger sits one base from this clone, and base qualities are not available. The method behind the library was PCR. TCRdb names Illumina HiSeq 2500 as the instrument used. To normalize quantification of the TCRbeta repertoire, the TCR libraries were built with molecular barcoding that relied on unique molecular identifiers. TCRdb passed the public sequencing reads through fastp at Q25 and MiXCR, retaining productive beta sequences. Rows merge per CDR3 protein into single entries with the most common DNA and genes. The sample table contains about 610,000 distinct CDR3 sequences; only one count was recorded for 10% of them. The top ten hold 4% of the sample.

This sample comprised PBMCs from the stem cell graft donor, obtained from the stem cell graft. The TCR comes from a human donor who donated a stem cell graft to a child with acute myeloid leukemia. This chain is built from TRBV6-2 or TRBV6-3 and TRBJ2-3; 8 junctional bases match TRBD2. For the CDR3, the sequence is CASSSKREPGKGDTQYF. The DNA reads TGTGCCAGCAGTTCGAAGCGGGAGCCCGGGAAGGGAGATACGCAGTATTTT.